These T cell receptor beta chains were read from a single sample in a study of beta chain features in type 1 diabetes. TCRdb keeps only in-frame clones here, not all; method: immunoSEQ multiplex PCR. The sample includes 120,000 to 150,000 clones, around 51% of them seen just once. The sample taken for sequencing was Tregs from blood. The receptors come from a man younger than 30 in good health. The CDR3 runs from the conserved cysteine through the conserved F or W. A D gene is named only where the DNA matches it firmly. A clone size is listed for some rows: how often the clone was seen (once, few, many), or a class if it is expanded.

TRBJ2-2 | NA | NA | TRBV10-3 | CATQTGTLAGELFF | TGTGCCACCCAGACAGGCACGCTTGCCGGGGAGCTGTTTTTT
TRBJ1-4 | few | NA | TRBV6-5 | CASSRTVNGEKLFF | TGTGCCAGCAGCAGGACAGTCAACGGCGAAAAACTGTTTTTT
TRBJ2-7 | once | TRBD2 | TRBV7-2 | CASSLRPGLAGYEQYF | TGTGCCAGCAGCTTACGGCCGGGACTAGCGGGATACGAGCAGTACTTC
TRBJ2-1 | NA | NA | TRBV19 | CASSIPPGQNNEQFF | TGTGCCAGTAGTATTCCCCCCGGACAGAACAATGAGCAGTTCTTC
TRBJ2-2 | NA | NA | TRBV18 | CASSPTQNTGELFF | TGTGCCAGCTCACCAACTCAGAACACCGGGGAGCTGTTTTTT
TRBJ1-1 | NA | TRBD1 | TRBV6-6 | CASSITGGGTEAFF | TGTGCCAGCAGTATAACAGGGGGAGGTACTGAAGCTTTCTTT
TRBJ2-7 | NA | TRBD1 | TRBV30 | CAWEQQGRLDEQYF | TGTGCCTGGGAACAACAGGGGAGATTAGACGAGCAGTACTTC
TRBJ2-5 | NA | NA | TRBV5-1 | CASSLNGIGQYF | TGCGCCAGCAGCTTGAACGGGATCGGGCAGTACTTC
TRBJ2-7 | NA | TRBD1 | TRBV18 | CASSPKGTVRNEQYF | TGTGCCAGCTCACCAAAGGGGACAGTCCGTAACGAGCAGTACTTC
TRBJ2-1 | NA | TRBD1 | TRBV29-1 | CSAEKTQGVNEQFF | TGCAGCGCCGAGAAAACTCAGGGGGTGAATGAGCAGTTCTTC
TRBJ2-7 | NA | TRBD1 | TRBV4-3 | CASSRDSGGYEQYF | TGCGCGAGCAGCCGAGATTCAGGGGGATACGAGCAGTACTTC
TRBJ2-1 | NA | NA | TRBV27 | CASSVTGNRYNEQFF | TGTGCCAGCAGTGTCACAGGGAATAGGTACAATGAGCAGTTCTTC
TRBJ2-7 | NA | NA | TRBV18 | CASSRGEAYEQYF | TGTGCCAGCTCGAGAGGGGAGGCGTACGAGCAGTACTTC
TRBJ2-1 | NA | NA | TRBV29-1 | CSALDFNEQFF | TGCAGCGCCCTAGACTTTAATGAGCAGTTCTTC
TRBJ2-5 | few | NA | TRBV28 | CASIFAGETGQETQYF | TGTGCCAGCATCTTCGCAGGGGAAACTGGACAAGAGACCCAGTACTTC
TRBJ1-2 | NA | TRBD1 | TRBV7-9 | CASSGKPTGGRYGYTF | TGTGCCAGCAGCGGGAAACCGACAGGGGGCCGGTATGGCTACACCTTC
TRBJ2-7 | once | NA | TRBV2 | CASIAATANYEQYF | TGTGCCAGCATCGCAGCGACAGCGAACTACGAGCAGTACTTC
TRBJ2-1 | few | NA | TRBV7-2 | CASSRSGRGNEQFF | TGTGCCAGCAGCCGATCGGGGAGGGGGAATGAGCAGTTCTTC
TRBJ1-2 | NA | TRBD1 | TRBV18 | CASSPPPGQGASNGYTF | TGTGCCAGCTCACCACCTCCGGGACAGGGGGCGTCAAATGGCTACACCTTC
TRBJ2-6 | NA | NA | TRBV12-5 | CASGMSGANVLTF | TGTGCTAGTGGTATGTCAGGGGCCAACGTCCTGACTTTC
TRBJ2-2 | NA | TRBD2 | TRBV6-5 | CASRPASGNTGELFF | TGTGCCAGCAGACCCGCTAGCGGGAACACCGGGGAGCTGTTTTTT
TRBJ1-2 | NA | TRBD1 | TRBV18 | CASSRTGAQNYGYTF | TGTGCCAGCTCAAGGACAGGGGCGCAGAACTATGGCTACACCTTC
TRBJ2-6 | once | TRBD1 | TRBV19 | CASRGQSSGANVLTF | TGTGCCAGTAGGGGACAGAGCTCTGGGGCCAACGTCCTGACTTTC